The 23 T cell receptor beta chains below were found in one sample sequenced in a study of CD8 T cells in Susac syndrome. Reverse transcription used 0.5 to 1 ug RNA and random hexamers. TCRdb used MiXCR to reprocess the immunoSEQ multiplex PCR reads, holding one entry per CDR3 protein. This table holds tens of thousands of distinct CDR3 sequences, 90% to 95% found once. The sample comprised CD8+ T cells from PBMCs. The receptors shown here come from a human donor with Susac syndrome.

The CDR3 sequence is CASSVGLWNEQFF. CDR3 DNA sequence: TGTGCCAGCAGCGTAGGACTTTGGAATGAGCAGTTCTTC. V usage is TRBV7-9 and J usage is TRBJ2-1, with D perhaps matching TRBD2 (5 bases). CDR1 SEHNR and CDR2 FQNEAQ come from the germline V gene (reference sequence). V was trimmed by 5 bases and J by 7 bases, leaving 12 bases between them. CDR3 length: 13 residues.

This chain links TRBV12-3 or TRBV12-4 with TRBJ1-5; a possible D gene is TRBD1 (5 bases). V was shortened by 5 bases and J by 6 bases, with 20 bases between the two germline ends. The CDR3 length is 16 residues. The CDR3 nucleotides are TGTGCCAGCAGTCCTCCGACAGTGGGGACCGGTCAGCCCCAGCATTTT. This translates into CASSPPTVGTGQPQHF.

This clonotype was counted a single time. Written as DNA, the CDR3 is TGTGCCAGTAGTTCGCTAGGTGAGCAGTTCTTC. As protein: CASSSLGEQFF. The V gene is TRBV19, the J gene TRBJ2-1, with no clear D. Between the trimmed V and J ends, which lost 5 bases and 9 bases, there was a span of 8 bases. Germline CDR1 and CDR2: LNHDA and SQIVND (reference sequence). There are 11 residues in the CDR3.

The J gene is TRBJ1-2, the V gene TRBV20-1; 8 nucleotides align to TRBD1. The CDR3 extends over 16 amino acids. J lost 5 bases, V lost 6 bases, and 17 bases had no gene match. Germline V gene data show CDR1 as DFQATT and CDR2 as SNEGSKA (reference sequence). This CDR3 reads CSAAGIWTGRTYGYTF. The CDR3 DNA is TGCAGTGCCGCAGGGATATGGACAGGGCGGACATATGGCTACACCTTC.

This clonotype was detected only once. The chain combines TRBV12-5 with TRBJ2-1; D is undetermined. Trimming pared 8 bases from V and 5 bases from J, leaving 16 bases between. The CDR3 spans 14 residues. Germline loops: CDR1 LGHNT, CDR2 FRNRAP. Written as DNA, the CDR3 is TGTGCTAGTCTTACATCGGACGGCGACAATGAGCAGTTCTTC. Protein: CASLTSDGDNEQFF.

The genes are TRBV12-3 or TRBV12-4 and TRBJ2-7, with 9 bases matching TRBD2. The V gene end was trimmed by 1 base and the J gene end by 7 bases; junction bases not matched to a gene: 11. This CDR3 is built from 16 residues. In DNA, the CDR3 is TGTGCCAGCAGTTTAGGGGGCGGGAGGGCCAGGAATGAGCAGTACTTC. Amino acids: CASSLGGGRARNEQYF.

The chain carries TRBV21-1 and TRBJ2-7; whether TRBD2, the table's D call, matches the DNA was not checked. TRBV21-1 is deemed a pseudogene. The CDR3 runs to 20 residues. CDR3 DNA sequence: TGTGCCAGCAGCAAAGTTACTGCGGGACGAACCCCAATGATTCAGTACGAGCAGTACTTC. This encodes CASSKVTAGRTPMIQYEQYF.

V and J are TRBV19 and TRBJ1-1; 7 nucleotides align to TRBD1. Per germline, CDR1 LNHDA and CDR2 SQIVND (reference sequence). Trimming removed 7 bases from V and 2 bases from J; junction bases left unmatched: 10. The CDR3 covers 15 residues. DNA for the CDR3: TGTGCCAGTATCGGCAAAGACAGGGTAAACACTGAAGCTTTCTTT. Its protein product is CASIGKDRVNTEAFF. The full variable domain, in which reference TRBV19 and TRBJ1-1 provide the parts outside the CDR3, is DGGITQSPKYLFRKEGQNVTLSCEQNLNHDAMYWYRQDPGQGLRLIYYSQIVNDFQKGDIAEGYSVSREKKESFPLTVTSAQKNPTAFYLCASIGKDRVNTEAFFGQGTRLTVV.

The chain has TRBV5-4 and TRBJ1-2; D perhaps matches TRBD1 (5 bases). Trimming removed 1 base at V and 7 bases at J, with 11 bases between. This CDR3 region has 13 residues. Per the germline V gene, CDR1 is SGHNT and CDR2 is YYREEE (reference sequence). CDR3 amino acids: CASSLRAGAGYTF. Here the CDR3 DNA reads TGTGCCAGCAGCTTGCGGGCCGGGGCTGGCTACACCTTC.

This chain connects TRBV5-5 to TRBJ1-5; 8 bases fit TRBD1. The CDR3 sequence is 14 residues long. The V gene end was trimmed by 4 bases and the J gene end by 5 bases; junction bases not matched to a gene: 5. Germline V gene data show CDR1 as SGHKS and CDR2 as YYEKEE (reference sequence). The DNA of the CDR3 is TGTGCCAGCAGCGGGAACAGGGGGGATCAGCCCCAGCATTTT. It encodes CASSGNRGDQPQHF.

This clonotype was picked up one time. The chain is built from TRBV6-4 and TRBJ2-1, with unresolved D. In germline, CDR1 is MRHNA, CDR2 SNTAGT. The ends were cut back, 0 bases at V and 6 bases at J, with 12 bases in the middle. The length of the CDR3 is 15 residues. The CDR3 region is CASSDSGSASNEQFF. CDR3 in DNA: TGTGCCAGCAGTGACTCGGGGTCGGCTAGCAATGAGCAGTTCTTC.

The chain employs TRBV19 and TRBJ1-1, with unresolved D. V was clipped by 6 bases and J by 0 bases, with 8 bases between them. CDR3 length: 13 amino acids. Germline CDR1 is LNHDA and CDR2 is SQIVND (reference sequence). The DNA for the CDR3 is TGTGCCAGTAGGGTAGCGTTGAACACTGAAGCTTTCTTT. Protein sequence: CASRVALNTEAFF.

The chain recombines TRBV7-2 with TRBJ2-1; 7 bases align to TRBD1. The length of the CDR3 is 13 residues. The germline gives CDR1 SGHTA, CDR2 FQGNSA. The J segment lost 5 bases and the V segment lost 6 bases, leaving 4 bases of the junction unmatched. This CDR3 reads CASRQGVNNEQFF. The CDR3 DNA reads TGTGCCAGCAGGCAGGGGGTTAACAATGAGCAGTTCTTC.

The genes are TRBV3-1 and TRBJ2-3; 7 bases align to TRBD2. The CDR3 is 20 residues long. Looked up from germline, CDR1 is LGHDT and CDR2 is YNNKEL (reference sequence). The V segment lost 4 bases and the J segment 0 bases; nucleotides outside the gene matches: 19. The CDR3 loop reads CASSPFPGGPSGSSTDTQYF. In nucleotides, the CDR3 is TGTGCCAGCAGCCCCTTCCCCGGGGGTCCTAGCGGCTCTAGCACAGATACGCAGTATTTT.

DNA for the CDR3: TGCGCCAGCAGCCAAGCAGGGAACTTCCCTAATCCCACCGGGGAGCTGTTTTTT. Its protein product is CASSQAGNFPNPTGELFF. The rearrangement joins TRBV4-3 to TRBJ2-2, with a weak D call TRBD1 (5 bases). V lost 1 base and J 4 bases, leaving 19 bases between the germline ends. Germline assignment: CDR1 LGHNA and CDR2 YSLEER. There are 18 residues in the CDR3.

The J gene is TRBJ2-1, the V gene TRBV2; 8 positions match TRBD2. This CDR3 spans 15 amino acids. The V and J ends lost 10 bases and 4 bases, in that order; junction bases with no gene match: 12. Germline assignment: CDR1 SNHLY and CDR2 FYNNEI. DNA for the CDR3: TGTGCCAACGAAGCCACTAGCGGTTATTACAATGAGCAGTTCTTC. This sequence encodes CANEATSGYYNEQFF. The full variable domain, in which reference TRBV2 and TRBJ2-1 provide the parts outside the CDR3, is EPEVTQTPSHQVTQMGQEVILRCVPISNHLYFYWYRQILGQKVEFLVSFYNNEISEKSEIFDDQFSVERPDGSNFTLKIRSTKLEDSAMYFCANEATSGYYNEQFFGPGTRLTVL.

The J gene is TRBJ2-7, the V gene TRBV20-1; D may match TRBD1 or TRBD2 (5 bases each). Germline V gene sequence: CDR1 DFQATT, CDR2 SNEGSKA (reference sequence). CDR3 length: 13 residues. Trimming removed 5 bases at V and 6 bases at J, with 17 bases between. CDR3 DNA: TGCAGTGCTTTCAAATCCGGGACGGCCGAGCAGTACTTC. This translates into CSAFKSGTAEQYF.

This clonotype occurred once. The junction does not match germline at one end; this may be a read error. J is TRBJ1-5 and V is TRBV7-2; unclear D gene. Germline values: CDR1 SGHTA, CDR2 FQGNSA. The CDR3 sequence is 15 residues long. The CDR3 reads CASSLARTGNQPQLF. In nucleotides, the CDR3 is TGTGCCAGCAGCTTAGCCCGGACGGGAAATCAGCCCCAGCTTTTT.

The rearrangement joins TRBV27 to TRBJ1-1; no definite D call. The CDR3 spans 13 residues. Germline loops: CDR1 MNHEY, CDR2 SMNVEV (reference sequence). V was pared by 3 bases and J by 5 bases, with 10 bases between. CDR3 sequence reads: CASSFTGYTEAFF. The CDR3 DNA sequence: TGTGCCAGCAGTTTCACGGGGTATACTGAAGCTTTCTTT.

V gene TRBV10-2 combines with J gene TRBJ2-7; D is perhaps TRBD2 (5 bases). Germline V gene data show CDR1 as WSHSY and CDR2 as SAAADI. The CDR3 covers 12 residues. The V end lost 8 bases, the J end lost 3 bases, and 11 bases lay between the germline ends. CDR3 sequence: CASSPGIYEQYF. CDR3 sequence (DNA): TGCGCCAGCTCCCCGGGGATCTACGAGCAGTACTTC.

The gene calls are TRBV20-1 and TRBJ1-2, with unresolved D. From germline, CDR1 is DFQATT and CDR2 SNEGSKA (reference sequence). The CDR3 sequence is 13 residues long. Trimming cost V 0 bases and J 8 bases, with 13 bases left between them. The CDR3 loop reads CSARDPVKHGYTF. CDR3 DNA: TGCAGTGCTAGAGATCCAGTGAAGCACGGCTACACCTTC.

The CDR3 DNA follows: TGTGCCAGCAGTTACTCGATATTCGATTATGGCTACACCTTC. Encoded protein: CASSYSIFDYGYTF. V usage is TRBV6-5 and J usage is TRBJ1-2; D not resolved. The ends were cut back, 0 bases at V and 5 bases at J, with 10 bases in the middle. Germline lookup yields CDR1 MNHEY and CDR2 SVGAGI. The length of the CDR3 is 14 residues.

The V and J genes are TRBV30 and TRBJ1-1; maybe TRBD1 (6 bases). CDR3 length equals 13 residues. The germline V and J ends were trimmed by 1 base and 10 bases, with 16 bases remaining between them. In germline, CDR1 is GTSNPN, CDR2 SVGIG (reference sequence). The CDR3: CAWSGGGPESAFF. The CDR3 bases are TGTGCCTGGAGTGGAGGGGGTCCAGAGTCAGCTTTCTTT.